A selection of T cell receptor beta chains follows, all from one sample in a study of B cell selection in AIRE deficiency. Profiled with immunoSEQ multiplex PCR; TCRdb holds only in-frame clones, not every one. The profile shows about 25,000 clones, nearly 98% of them singletons. The sequenced sample was conventional CD4+ T cells sorted from PBMCs. The receptors stem from a human donor with AIRE deficiency. The CDR3 runs from the conserved cysteine through the conserved F or W. The order of the fields is J gene, V gene, CDR3 protein.

j_gene: TRBJ1-1; v_gene: TRBV19; CDR3aa: CASSGGRVAFF
j_gene: TRBJ1-1; v_gene: TRBV29-1; CDR3aa: CSGGGSGEAFF
j_gene: TRBJ1-4; v_gene: TRBV28; CDR3aa: CASSPIRGGATNEKLFF
j_gene: TRBJ1-5; v_gene: TRBV6-6; CDR3aa: CASSKGSNQPQHF
j_gene: TRBJ2-4; v_gene: TRBV4-2; CDR3aa: CASSQVEGRTKNIQYF
j_gene: TRBJ1-3; v_gene: TRBV4-2; CDR3aa: CASSRDRGTSGNTIYF
j_gene: TRBJ1-1; v_gene: TRBV10-3; CDR3aa: CAISGGGGKVNTEAFF
j_gene: TRBJ2-7; v_gene: TRBV5-1; CDR3aa: CASSRPGTYEQYF
j_gene: TRBJ2-7; v_gene: TRBV5-4; CDR3aa: CASSLGPDRGPYEQYF
j_gene: -; v_gene: TRBV28; CDR3aa: CASSSGRYEQYF
j_gene: TRBJ2-1; v_gene: TRBV30; CDR3aa: CAWSSGRASNEQFF
j_gene: TRBJ2-3; v_gene: TRBV18; CDR3aa: CASSPRGDTDTQYF
j_gene: TRBJ2-7; v_gene: TRBV6-4; CDR3aa: CASSEGLAGVMYF
j_gene: TRBJ2-6; v_gene: TRBV5-1; CDR3aa: CASSFFSESSGYGRVLTF
j_gene: TRBJ2-3; v_gene: TRBV4-2; CDR3aa: CASSQGREPNTDTQYF
j_gene: TRBJ1-5; v_gene: TRBV9; CDR3aa: CASSVAGEGNQPQHF
j_gene: TRBJ1-5; v_gene: TRBV7-2; CDR3aa: CASSLEQYSNQPQHF
j_gene: TRBJ2-5; v_gene: TRBV18; CDR3aa: CASSLGTSGSHQETQYF
j_gene: TRBJ2-3; v_gene: TRBV5-6; CDR3aa: CASSLGGTQYF
j_gene: TRBJ1-2; v_gene: TRBV14; CDR3aa: CASSQGAYGYGYTF
j_gene: TRBJ2-2; v_gene: TRBV9; CDR3aa: CASSVRQGITGELFF
j_gene: TRBJ2-2; v_gene: TRBV7-3; CDR3aa: CASSFAGGASTGELFF
j_gene: TRBJ2-3; v_gene: TRBV28; CDR3aa: CASSLSIGQDGSTDTQYF
j_gene: TRBJ2-6; v_gene: TRBV19; CDR3aa: CASRLVRNPGSGANVLTF
j_gene: TRBJ1-1; v_gene: TRBV5-5; CDR3aa: CASSSLGAYAEAFF
j_gene: TRBJ2-3; v_gene: TRBV28; CDR3aa: CASSPPRGTGEDTQYF
j_gene: TRBJ1-1; v_gene: TRBV10-3; CDR3aa: CAIVLTRARIQAFF
j_gene: TRBJ2-2; v_gene: TRBV6-4; CDR3aa: CASRSGRTGELFF
j_gene: TRBJ1-6; v_gene: TRBV28; CDR3aa: CASSIGTANSPLHF
j_gene: TRBJ2-2; v_gene: TRBV7-9; CDR3aa: CASSLGTAKNTGELFF
j_gene: TRBJ1-5; v_gene: TRBV11-2; CDR3aa: CASSLDFAGSTQHF
j_gene: TRBJ1-2; v_gene: TRBV2; CDR3aa: CASNLQGAYGYTF
j_gene: TRBJ1-1; v_gene: TRBV7-9; CDR3aa: CASSFLQGSGEAFF
j_gene: TRBJ2-1; v_gene: TRBV30; CDR3aa: CAWSVRGISYNEQFF
j_gene: TRBJ2-3; v_gene: TRBV19; CDR3aa: CASSIGQTTDTQYF
j_gene: TRBJ2-5; v_gene: TRBV7-2; CDR3aa: CASSFDETQYF
j_gene: TRBJ2-1; v_gene: TRBV6-1; CDR3aa: CASSESNRVAGGSEQFF
j_gene: TRBJ2-6; v_gene: TRBV6-1; CDR3aa: CASHRDPGANVLTF
j_gene: TRBJ2-7; v_gene: TRBV10-2; CDR3aa: CASSVLDYEQYF
j_gene: TRBJ2-7; v_gene: TRBV5-1; CDR3aa: CASSLEGGQGRMAYEQYF